This section outlines one T cell receptor beta chain sequence together with its context. The data belong to a study of blood T cell repertoires in COVID-19. The germline V gene encodes CDR1 LNHDA and CDR2 SQIVND (reference sequence). The CDR3 consists of 14 residues. The ends were cut back, 6 bases at V and 2 bases at J, with 13 bases in the middle. Assay used: immunoSEQ multiplex PCR; TCRdb lists only in-frame clones, some missing. The sample holds around 150,000 clones, roughly four fifths seen once. The chain combines TRBV19 with TRBJ1-1; perhaps TRBD1 as D (6 bases). Sequenced input: PBMCs or T cells enriched from blood (not recorded which). The sequence was collected from a middle-aged man who had recovered from COVID-19. The CDR3 reads CASRATGSNTEAFF. The CDR3 region has the DNA TGTGCCAGTAGAGCGACAGGCAGTAACACTGAAGCTTTCTTT. Looking up the rest from reference TRBV19 and TRBJ1-1 gives the full variable domain: DGGITQSPKYLFRKEGQNVTLSCEQNLNHDAMYWYRQDPGQGLRLIYYSQIVNDFQKGDIAEGYSVSREKKESFPLTVTSAQKNPTAFYLCASRATGSNTEAFFGQGTRLTVV.